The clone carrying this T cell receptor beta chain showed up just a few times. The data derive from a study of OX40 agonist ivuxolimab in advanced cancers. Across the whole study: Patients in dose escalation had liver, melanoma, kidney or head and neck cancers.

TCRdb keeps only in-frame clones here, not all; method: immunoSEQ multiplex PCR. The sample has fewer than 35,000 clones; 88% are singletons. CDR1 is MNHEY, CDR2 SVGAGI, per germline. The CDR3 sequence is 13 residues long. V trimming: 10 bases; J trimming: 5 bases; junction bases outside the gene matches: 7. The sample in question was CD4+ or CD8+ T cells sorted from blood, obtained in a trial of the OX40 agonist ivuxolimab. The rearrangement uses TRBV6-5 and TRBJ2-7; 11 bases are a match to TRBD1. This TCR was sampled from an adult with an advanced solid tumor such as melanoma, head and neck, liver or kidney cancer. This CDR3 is CATRTGGWNEQYF. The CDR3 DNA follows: TGTGCCACCCGGACAGGGGGCTGGAACGAGCAGTACTTC.